The following is a TCR beta chain sequence with its context. What it binds is unknown. The data belong to a study of radiotherapy plus CTLA-4 blockade in lung cancer. Broader study findings: Reports state that early shifts in blood T cell clones, with interferon-beta, best predicted response.

The CDR3 is 12 amino acids. CDR1 and CDR2 from the germline V gene are SGDLS and YYNGEE. The V gene end was trimmed by 8 bases and the J gene end by 7 bases; junction bases not matched to a gene: 6. Produced via immunoSEQ multiplex PCR; TCRdb's table is partial and in-frame only. The top ten hold about 2.6% of the sample, which has some 40,000 clones, approximately 80% seen once. The clonotype comes from a human donor with non-small cell lung cancer whose response to radiotherapy plus ipilimumab could not be evaluated. Sequencing used peripheral blood, obtained from a patient treated with radiotherapy plus ipilimumab. The chain couples TRBV9 to TRBJ1-2, with 9 bases lining up with TRBD1. CDR3 in amino acids: CASRTGEGGYTF. The DNA for the CDR3 is TGTGCCAGTCGGACAGGGGAAGGTGGCTACACCTTC.